The source of this T cell receptor beta chain is a study of blood T cell repertoires in COVID-19. About the research overall: Both acute and convalescent COVID-19 samples were obtained from the United States, Italy and Spain.

Produced via immunoSEQ multiplex PCR; TCRdb's table is partial and in-frame only. The sample shows about 140,000 clones, around 84% of them seen only once. The germline V gene encodes CDR1 MDHEN and CDR2 SYDVKM. The CDR3 is 13 residues long. Trimming left V 6 bases short and J 5 bases short, with 13 bases between. The sequence derives from a woman between 50 and 59 years old with acute or convalescent COVID-19. The sequencing sample was made of peripheral blood. The chain carries TRBV28 and TRBJ1-2; D gene uncertain. CDR3 residues: CASSSGRRYGYTF. The DNA of the CDR3 is TGTGCCAGCAGCTCCGGGAGACGATATGGCTACACCTTC.